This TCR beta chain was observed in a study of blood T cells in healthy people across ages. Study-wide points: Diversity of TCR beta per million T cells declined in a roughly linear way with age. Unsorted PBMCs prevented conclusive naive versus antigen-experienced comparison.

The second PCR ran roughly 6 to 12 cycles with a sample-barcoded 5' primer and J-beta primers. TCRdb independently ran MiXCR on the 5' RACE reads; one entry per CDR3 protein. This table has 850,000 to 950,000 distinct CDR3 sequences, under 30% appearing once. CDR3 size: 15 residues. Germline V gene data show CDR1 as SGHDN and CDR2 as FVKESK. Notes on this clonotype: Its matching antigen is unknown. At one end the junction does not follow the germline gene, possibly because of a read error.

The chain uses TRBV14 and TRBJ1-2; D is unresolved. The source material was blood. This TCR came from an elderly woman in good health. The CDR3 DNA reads TGTGCCAGCGGCCAAGGCTCGAGACGAACGTATGGCTACACCTTC. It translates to CASGQGSRRTYGYTF.